This is a list of T cell receptor beta chains from one sample in a study of T cell responses to AZD1222 COVID-19 vaccine. The assay was immunoSEQ multiplex PCR, and TCRdb's table has in-frame clones only and misses some. The sample includes over 120,000 clones, more than 85% seen only once; the top ten take around 5%. The sequences come from peripheral blood, collected on day 0 of AZD1222 vaccination. Receptors originate from an adult in good health. The conserved cysteine and the conserved F or W are not part of the CDR3 here. Only some rows state a clone size, as once, few, many or a class for expanded clones.

j_call,clone_size,v_call,cdr3_aa
TRBJ2-5,once,TRBV5-1,ASSLDQPSQETQY
TRBJ1-1,.,TRBV6-5,ASMGTGTTRAF
TRBJ1-2,.,TRBV30,AWRGYGYT
TRBJ1-2,.,TRBV19,ASSIGGAGYT
TRBJ1-1,once,TRBV28,ASKGGAGGAF
TRBJ2-2,.,TRBV13,ASSSGLAANTGELF
TRBJ1-2,.,TRBV2,ASSEDTGRYGYT
TRBJ1-2,.,TRBV5-5,ASSNDPGGPPGYT
TRBJ2-7,.,TRBV5-1,ASSGRLTSGSHEQY
TRBJ1-2,.,TRBV11-2,ASSPDRGRGGYT
TRBJ2-1,.,TRBV30,AWSNRDPPSSYNEQF
TRBJ2-1,.,TRBV7-6,ASSLRRSGEQF
TRBJ2-3,.,TRBV6-5,ASRGGRATDTQY
TRBJ2-2,.,TRBV5-1,ASSLGETLAGELF
TRBJ1-2,once,TRBV6-5,ASSYSQQNYGYT
TRBJ1-5,.,TRBV30,AWSYGWGIGNQPQH
TRBJ1-6,.,TRBV2,ASDVGGSYNSPLH
TRBJ1-2,.,TRBV30,AWGADRSGYYGYT
TRBJ1-5,.,TRBV27,ASSPLRAGGNQPQH
TRBJ1-6,.,TRBV2,ASSSRNNSPLH
TRBJ1-5,.,TRBV28,ASSLWNRGQPQH
TRBJ2-2,.,TRBV7-3,ASSIRGVHTGELF
TRBJ1-1,.,TRBV15,ATSRDRSFEAF
TRBJ2-1,.,TRBV4-2,ASSQVGGNSYNEQF
TRBJ2-5,.,TRBV29-1,SVEGGRAETQY
TRBJ2-6,.,TRBV19,ASSSLQDSGANVLT
TRBJ1-2,few,TRBV5-1,ASRRTGDFDYGYT
TRBJ2-7,once,TRBV27,ASSLQGYSYEQY
TRBJ2-4,few,TRBV9,ASSVGVSKNIQY
TRBJ1-1,.,TRBV28,ASTQGGVPVSF
TRBJ1-1,.,TRBV30,AWSDGQGIFRAF
TRBJ2-3,.,TRBV7-3,ASSPFTSGGDGDTQY